This entry concerns a single T cell receptor beta chain. Some clones are missing from TCRdb's copy, which holds only in-frame ones; the method was immunoSEQ multiplex PCR. Seen here are approximately 300,000 clones, approximately 84% observed once, and the top ten hold about 4.2%. Each recovered donor of Cohort 3 presented with two negative PCRs, clearance, or symptom resolution. Germline loops: CDR1 SGHNT, CDR2 YYREEE (reference sequence). This CDR3 spans 14 amino acids. The ends were cut back, 4 bases at V and 0 bases at J, with 8 bases in the middle. This sample is drawn from a study of blood T cell repertoires in COVID-19.

V is TRBV5-4 and J is TRBJ1-3; no definite D call. Sequenced sample: PBMCs or T cells enriched from blood (not recorded which). The TCR originated in a man aged 25 to 40 who had recovered from COVID-19. The CDR3 DNA follows: TGTGCCAGCAGCCCGACATACTCTGGAAACACCATATATTTT. The encoded protein is CASSPTYSGNTIYF.